This TCR beta chain was identified during a study of blood T cell repertoires in COVID-19. Assay used: immunoSEQ multiplex PCR; TCRdb lists only in-frame clones, some missing. The profile shows 150,000 to 200,000 clones, about 88% of them singletons. V was clipped by 4 bases and J by 5 bases; unmatched bases: 7. The germline V gene encodes CDR1 SGHDT and CDR2 YYEEEE. The CDR3 has 15 amino acids. The TCR sequence derives from a man aged 60-69 years with acute or convalescent COVID-19. Sequenced input: peripheral blood. The J gene is TRBJ1-4, the V gene TRBV5-6, with TRBD1 matching over 8 bases. CDR3 in amino acids: CASSVNRGGNEKLFF. CDR3 coding DNA: TGTGCCAGCAGCGTAAACAGGGGGGGAAATGAAAAACTGTTTTTT. Variable domain in full (rest from reference TRBV5-6 and TRBJ1-4): DAGVTQSPTHLIKTRGQQVTLRCSPKSGHDTVSWYQQALGQGPQFIFQYYEEEERQRGNFPDRFSGHQFPNYSSELNVNALLLGDSALYLCASSVNRGGNEKLFFGSGTQLSVL.